This T cell receptor (beta chain) appears in the sequencing data of a study of PD-1 blockade in classical Hodgkin lymphoma. A word on this clone: Its specificity is unknown. One end of the junction varies from germline; a read error may be responsible. This CDR3 is also generated by other DNA sequences in the sample.

Germline CDR1 is SGHRS and CDR2 is YFSETQ. This CDR3 is built from 15 residues. Here immunoSEQ multiplex PCR was the method, and the copy in TCRdb shows in-frame clones only, minus some. The table includes just under 45,000 clones, 60% to 70% detected once. The time point here: cycle 4 day 1 (C4D1), after less than 7 weeks of nivolumab. Each of the patients experienced relapse following autologous stem cell transplantation, and their brentuximab vedotin exposure differed. Study conclusions and caveats: Reports indicated that newly diagnosed patients had lower baseline TCR diversity than healthy donors did. Nivolumab initiation under 1 year post-ASCT meant exclusion. Diversity in CD4+ TCRs, unlike that measured in CD8+ TCRs, had risen significantly by C4D1.

The specimen was peripheral blood mononuclear cells (PBMCs), collected before the fourth cycle of nivolumab. This TCR derives from a human donor with classical Hodgkin lymphoma. The V call is TRBV5-1, the J call TRBJ2-7; TRBD1 matches at 8 bases. For the CDR3, the DNA is TGCGCCAGCAGCTTACAGGGGGAATCAACCTACGAACAGTACTTC. Translated: CASSLQGESTYEQYF.